The source of this TCR beta chain is a study of early T cells in non-severe SARS-CoV-2 infection. Study-level information: Chains stayed unpaired after sequencing of bulk RNA from unsorted whole blood.

V lost 10 bases, J lost 7 bases, and 13 bases lay in between. The CDR3 runs to 11 residues. Germline CDR1 reads MNHEY; CDR2 reads SMNVEV (reference sequence). Attachment of unique molecular identifiers to individual cDNA molecules was performed. In TCRdb, the 5' RACE reads were re-called with MiXCR into one record per CDR3 protein. The sample records roughly 47,000 distinct CDR3 sequences, around 23% being singletons. The sequence derives from an adult who was a healthcare worker with PCR-confirmed SARS-CoV-2 infection or an uninfected control (not recorded which). J is TRBJ2-5 and V is TRBV27; D is perhaps TRBD1 or TRBD2 (5 bases each). This material consisted of whole blood, taken at baseline. In DNA, the CDR3 is TGTGCCACTGGGGGAAAGATGACCCAGTACTTC. It specifies CATGGKMTQYF.